The TCR beta chain under discussion was sequenced for a study of shared T cell receptors in the human thymus. V shed 0 bases and J shed 11 bases, with 18 bases lying between them. The CDR3 length is 14 residues. Germline V lookup: CDR1 SGDLS, CDR2 YYNGEE. Assay: immunoSEQ multiplex PCR; the TCRdb copy retains only in-frame clones and omits some. The data contain 500,000 to 750,000 clones, more than 75% of them singletons. A further study also used this sample, focusing on human thymus T cells. From that report: Among unrelated individuals, related research reported thymic repertoires that overlapped highly.

The clonotype was recovered from a boy under two years old with a congenital heart defect. The rearrangement joins TRBV9 to TRBJ2-7; possible D gene TRBD1, 6 bases. Sequenced: thymocytes. CDR3 sequence: CASSVEGKGERKYF. CDR3 bases: TGTGCCAGCAGCGTAGAGGGGAAGGGGGAGAGGAAGTACTTC.